The present TCR beta chain was sequenced within a study of metastatic and nonmetastatic thyroid tumors. This clone has only a few counts. Germline CDR1 LNHNV, CDR2 YYDKDF (reference sequence). The CDR3 is 12 residues long. Trimming took 5 bases from V and 8 from J, leaving 11 bases between them. TCRdb ran MiXCR on the PCR reads. The table shows about 35,000 clones, with 25% to 35% occurring only once. Each patient went into thyroid surgery without having received any treatment. Material for sequencing was blood. The chain is built from TRBV15 and TRBJ2-3; perhaps TRBD2 as D (6 bases). The TCR was taken from a female donor with papillary thyroid cancer or a benign thyroid nodule (not recorded which). Some clones in this sample may be carry-over from other donors' samples. The CDR3 here is CATSVRRGTQYF. As DNA, the CDR3 is TGTGCCACCAGCGTCAGGAGGGGTACGCAGTATTTT.